Listed here are 11 T cell receptor beta chains from one sample, sequenced in a study of identical twins. TCRdb processed the 5' RACE reads anew with MiXCR; each CDR3 protein has one entry. The data show 1.5 million to 2 million distinct CDR3 sequences, with 32% seen just once and approximately 0.25% held by the top ten. The sequencing input was cord blood. The origin of the receptors is a newborn girl in good health.

This chain joins TRBV28 and TRBJ2-7, with TRBD1 matching 9 bases. After removal of 8 bases from V and 2 bases from J, the junction contained 10 bases not matched to a gene. Germline CDR1 reads MDHEN; CDR2 reads SYDVKM. The CDR3 contains 15 residues. CDR3 protein: CASHKTGGIAYEQYF. Here the CDR3 DNA reads TGTGCCAGCCATAAGACAGGGGGAATCGCCTACGAGCAGTACTTC.

V and J are TRBV4-2 and TRBJ1-2; tentatively, D is TRBD1 (5 bases). The CDR3 is made up of 15 amino acids. CDR1 is LGHNA and CDR2 is YNFKEQ in the germline V gene. With 1 base removed from V and 3 bases from J, the gap between germline ends came to 12 bases. CDR3 residues: CASSQAHTGDYGYTF. The DNA of the CDR3 is TGTGCCAGCAGCCAAGCCCATACAGGAGACTATGGCTACACCTTC.

The rearrangement joins TRBV20-1 to TRBJ2-7; 10 bases fit TRBD2. J lost 0 bases, V lost 1 base, and 3 bases had no gene match. Germline V gene data show CDR1 as DFQATT and CDR2 as SNEGSKA (reference sequence). The CDR3 extends over 15 amino acids. Written as DNA, the CDR3 is TGCAGTGCTAGAGGACTAGCGGGTGCCTCCTACGAGCAGTACTTC. Amino acids: CSARGLAGASYEQYF.

The chain links TRBV28 to TRBJ2-3, with 15 bases that match TRBD2. Germline CDR1 is MDHEN and CDR2 is SYDVKM. V gave up 6 bases and J gave up 6 bases; unmatched junction bases: 10. The CDR3 loop spans 17 amino acids. CDR3: CASRGQGTSGRRDTQYF. The CDR3 nucleotides read TGTGCCAGCAGGGGACAGGGGACTAGCGGGAGGAGGGATACGCAGTATTTT.

The chain couples TRBV2 to TRBJ2-5, with TRBD1 as a possible D gene (5 bases). There are 13 residues in the CDR3. Per the germline V gene, CDR1 is SNHLY and CDR2 is FYNNEI. V lost 8 bases, J lost 4 bases, and 14 bases lay in between. This CDR3 is CASPGKWGETQYF. Here the CDR3 DNA reads TGTGCCAGCCCAGGGAAATGGGGAGAGACCCAGTACTTC.

This clonotype has more than one count but fewer than ten. V gene TRBV7-2 combines with J gene TRBJ1-1; maybe TRBD1 (5 bases). Germline CDR1 and CDR2: SGHTA and FQGNSA. The CDR3 is 14 amino acids. Trimming stripped 5 bases from V and 2 bases from J, with 12 bases between. The CDR3 bases are TGTGCCAGCAGCCTAGGGACCTTCAACACTGAAGCTTTCTTT. Encoded protein: CASSLGTFNTEAFF.

V gene TRBV28 combines with J gene TRBJ2-3; D unclear. CDR3 length: 12 amino acids. Per the germline V gene, CDR1 is MDHEN and CDR2 is SYDVKM. Trimming left V 5 bases short and J 8 bases short, with 11 bases between. The CDR3 protein is CASSPAKGTQYF. The CDR3 coding sequence is TGTGCCAGCAGTCCGGCGAAGGGTACGCAGTATTTT.

The chain combines TRBV6-6 with TRBJ2-7; D tentatively fits TRBD1 or TRBD2 (5 bases each). Judging by the DNA end, TRBJ2-5 fits better; the J call may be wrong. The CDR3 spans 15 residues. From germline, CDR1 is MNHNY and CDR2 SVGAGI (reference sequence). The CDR3 loop is CASSYSGVGLKTQYF. The CDR3, as DNA: TGTGCCAGCAGTTACTCGGGGGTTGGCCTAAAGACCCAGTACTTC.

This chain uses TRBV7-9 with TRBJ2-1; 7 bases match TRBD2. The J call is uncertain, as TRBJ2-7 better fits the DNA end. The CDR3 has 15 amino acids. Germline lookup yields CDR1 SEHNR and CDR2 FQNEAQ (reference sequence). CDR3 DNA: TGTGCCAGCAGCAACCAGCGGGGCTCCTACAATGAGCAGTACTTC. It specifies CASSNQRGSYNEQYF.

This sequence joins TRBV27 and TRBJ2-3, with 11 bases lining up with TRBD2. CDR1 and CDR2 (germline): MNHEY, SMNVEV (reference sequence). This CDR3 comprises 15 residues. Trimming cost V 2 bases and J 9 bases; bases outside gene matches: 7. The DNA for the CDR3 is TGTGCCAGCAGTTTAAGGCTAGCGGGAGGAACGACGCAGTATTTT. Its protein is CASSLRLAGGTTQYF.

This clonotype was observed a few times. The V gene is TRBV20-1, the J gene TRBJ2-7, with D tentatively TRBD1 (6 bases). Trimming took off 3 bases at V and 4 bases at J, with 10 bases between the two ends. Per germline, CDR1 DFQATT and CDR2 SNEGSKA (reference sequence). This CDR3 spans 12 amino acids. The CDR3 DNA follows: TGCAGTGCTAGTCAGGGGCAATACGAGCAGTACTTC. Translation: CSASQGQYEQYF.